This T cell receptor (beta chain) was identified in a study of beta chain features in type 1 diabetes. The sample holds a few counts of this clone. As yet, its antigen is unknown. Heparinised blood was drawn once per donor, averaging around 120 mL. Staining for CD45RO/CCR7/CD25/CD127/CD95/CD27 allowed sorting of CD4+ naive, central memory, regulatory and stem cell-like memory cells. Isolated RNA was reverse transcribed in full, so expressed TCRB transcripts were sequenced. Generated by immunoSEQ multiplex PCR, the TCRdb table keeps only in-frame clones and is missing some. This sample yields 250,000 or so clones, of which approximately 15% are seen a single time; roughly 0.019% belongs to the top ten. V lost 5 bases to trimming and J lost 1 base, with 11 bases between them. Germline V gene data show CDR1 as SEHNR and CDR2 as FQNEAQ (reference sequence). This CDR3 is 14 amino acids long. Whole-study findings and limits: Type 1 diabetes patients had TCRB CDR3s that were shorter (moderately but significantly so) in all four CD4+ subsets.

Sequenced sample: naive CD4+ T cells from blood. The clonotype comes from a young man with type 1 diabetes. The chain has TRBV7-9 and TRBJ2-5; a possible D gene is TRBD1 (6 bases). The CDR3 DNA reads TGTGCCAGCAGCATACGGACAGCCCAAGAGACCCAGTACTTC. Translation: CASSIRTAQETQYF.